Reported below is one T cell receptor (beta chain). Per the authors' pipeline: Amplification from reference gene primers served as the basis for estimated nucleated cell counts. Data came from immunoSEQ multiplex PCR; TCRdb stores just in-frame clones and leaves some out. The D gene and trimming were derived from the DNA, and the V and J assignments and clone size from that table. The table includes 250,000 to 350,000 clones, 70% to 85% detected once. This specimen belongs to a study of blood T cell repertoires in COVID-19. Overall study context: Sources were T cells, B-cell-depleted T cells, or PBMCs; the material itself was cDNA or gDNA.

CDR1 is SGDLS, CDR2 YYNGEE, per germline. The CDR3 runs 14 residues. V was cut by 1 base and J by 1 base, with 8 bases left in between. This chain links TRBV9 with TRBJ1-1, with a possible D match to TRBD1 (5 bases). The sequencing sample was made of peripheral blood. The TCR comes from a human donor with COVID-19, enrolled during active disease. The donor label of this sample is uncertain. CDR3 in amino acids: CASSVQGKNTEAFF. As DNA, the CDR3 is TGTGCCAGCAGCGTACAGGGTAAGAACACTGAAGCTTTCTTT.